Listed below are T cell receptor beta chains from one sample, sequenced in a study of early T cells in non-severe SARS-CoV-2 infection. TCRdb re-analysed the 5' RACE reads in MiXCR, keeping a single row per CDR3 protein. The table has about 55,000 distinct CDR3 sequences, around 6.6% seen once. Sequenced material: whole blood, taken at baseline. The receptors shown here come from an adult who was a healthcare worker with PCR-confirmed SARS-CoV-2 infection or an uninfected control (not recorded which). Each CDR3 is given with its conserved first and last residue. Fields, in order: clone size, J gene, V gene, D gene, CDR3 protein, CDR3 DNA. D genes are given only for firm matches. Only part of the rows carry a size: once, few, many, or a class if the clone is expanded.

>.|TRBJ1-2|TRBV7-3|TRBD1
CASSLDRKAAGYTF
TGTGCCAGCAGCCTGGACAGGAAGGCTGCTGGCTACACCTTC
>many|TRBJ2-3|TRBV4-2|.
CASSQERAHTDTQYF
TGTGCCAGCAGCCAAGAACGGGCGCACACAGATACGCAGTATTTT
>many|TRBJ1-4|TRBV18|.
CASSLQQLGEEEKLFF
TGTGCCAGCTCACTACAACAATTAGGGGAGGAGGAAAAACTGTTTTTT
>.|TRBJ2-2|TRBV21-1|.
CASSTLGGGRTGELFF
TGTGCCAGCAGCACGCTTGGAGGGGGTAGAACCGGGGAGCTGTTTTTT
>few|TRBJ1-2|TRBV2|.
CASFSRLLYGYTF
TGTGCCAGCTTCTCTAGGCTCCTCTATGGCTACACCTTC
>.|TRBJ2-3|TRBV20-1|.
CSARQGGADTQYF
TGCAGTGCTAGACAGGGGGGTGCAGATACGCAGTATTTT
>.|TRBJ2-7|TRBV18|TRBD1
CVSSPGTASYEQYF
TGTGTCAGCTCACCAGGGACAGCCTCCTACGAGCAGTACTTC
>many|TRBJ1-1|TRBV6-5|.
CASSRDPYSGAFF
TGTGCCAGCAGCCGGGACCCCTATTCCGGAGCTTTCTTT
>many|TRBJ1-1|TRBV7-2|.
CASSLKGGGTEAFF
TGTGCCAGCAGCCTGAAGGGGGGTGGAACTGAAGCTTTCTTT
>many|TRBJ2-1|TRBV29-1|TRBD2
CSVLLAGGYDEQFF
TGCAGCGTTTTACTAGCGGGGGGGTACGATGAGCAGTTCTTC
>few|TRBJ2-5|TRBV2|TRBD2
CASNLGTSGGDRETQYF
TGTGCCAGCAATCTTGGGACTAGCGGGGGGGACCGTGAGACCCAGTACTTC
>.|TRBJ2-7|TRBV20-1|.
CSARGGRGTDEQYF
TGCAGTGCTAGAGGGGGCAGGGGAACCGACGAGCAGTACTTC
>.|TRBJ2-2|TRBV11-3|.
CASSLSHGALLNTGELFF
TGTGCCAGCAGCCTTTCCCATGGGGCTCTGCTGAACACCGGGGAGCTGTTTTTT
>.|TRBJ1-4|TRBV28|.
CASSPRKKLFF
TGTGCCAGCAGTCCTAGGAAAAAACTGTTTTTT
>few|TRBJ2-4|TRBV7-3|.
CASSLTNQENIQYF
TGTGCCAGCAGCTTAACTAATCAGGAAAACATTCAGTACTTC
>.|TRBJ2-1|TRBV6-2/TRBV6-3|.
CASSPLTRMGDEQFF
TGTGCCAGCAGTCCGTTGACCCGAATGGGCGATGAGCAGTTCTTC
>few|TRBJ2-3|TRBV20-1|.
CSATPADTQYF
TGCAGTGCCACCCCAGCAGATACGCAGTATTTT
>many|TRBJ1-5|TRBV29-1|.
CSVTTVRGGNQPQHF
TGCAGCGTTACTACAGTTAGAGGGGGCAATCAGCCCCAGCATTTT
>.|TRBJ2-7|TRBV20-1|.
CSAARGGKSYEQYF
TGCAGTGCTGCTCGAGGGGGAAAGTCCTACGAGCAGTACTTC
>few|TRBJ2-3|TRBV28|.
CASSPPRRWTDTQYF
TGTGCCAGCAGTCCGCCGAGGCGGTGGACAGATACGCAGTATTTT
>few|TRBJ1-4|TRBV19|TRBD1
CATQQGTREKLFF
TGTGCCACACAACAGGGGACGCGTGAAAAACTGTTTTTT
>many|TRBJ2-4|TRBV20-1|.
CSARPKGVGANIQYF
TGCAGTGCTAGACCGAAGGGTGTTGGGGCAAACATTCAGTACTTC
>.|TRBJ2-5|TRBV7-2|.
CASSPEDVETQYF
TGTGCCAGCAGCCCAGAAGATGTGGAGACCCAGTACTTC
>.|TRBJ2-3|TRBV28|TRBD2
CASSFRSALRAGGTSLDTQYF
TGTGCCAGCAGTTTCCGATCTGCGTTGAGAGCGGGGGGGACATCTCTAGATACGCAGTATTTT
>many|TRBJ2-1|TRBV2|.
CASRGLGNEQFF
TGTGCCAGCAGGGGACTGGGCAATGAGCAGTTCTTC
>many|TRBJ1-3|TRBV6-5|.
CASSYVASGNTIYF
TGTGCCAGCAGTTACGTAGCGTCTGGAAACACCATATATTTT
>many|TRBJ2-5|TRBV5-1|.
CASSFAVPQETQYF
TGCGCCAGCAGCTTTGCAGTTCCCCAAGAGACCCAGTACTTC
>many|TRBJ2-7|TRBV20-1|.
CSASGALSYEQYF
TGCAGTGCTAGCGGGGCGCTTTCCTACGAGCAGTACTTC